In this sample, the clone carrying this T cell receptor (beta chain) turned up many times. Its specificity is not known. The sample originates from a study of molecular identifiers for immune sequencing clone quantification. Study-level background: Replicates partitioned RNA from 20,000 or 100,000 naive CD8 cells into five parts, sequencing four. Findings and limits, study-wide: Clones that had above 20 RNA copies took up over 99% of effector molecules but under 1% in naive cells. Even with more than 950,000 naive cells present, spiked Jurkat TCR RNA from one cell was reportedly detectable.

The CDR3 consists of 17 residues. Germline CDR1 is SGHKS and CDR2 is YYEKEE (reference sequence). V lost 7 bases to trimming and J lost 1 base, with 23 bases between them. A single record per CDR3 protein comes from TCRdb applying MiXCR to the PCR reads. Counted here are 490,000 or so distinct CDR3 sequences, around 23% occurring once; the ten biggest clones make up 0.7% to 0.9%. The chain combines TRBV5-5 with TRBJ2-5; unclear D gene. Material for sequencing was naive CD8+ T cells from blood, with Jurkat cell RNA spiked in. Sample subset: FACS-sorted CD8+CD4-CCR7+CD45RA+ naive T cells. The source is a human donor in good health. Some libraries in this study had Jurkat cell RNA spiked in. The CDR3 bases are TGTGCCAGCCTTCAGGTCCTCATTGGCACCAGCCAAGAGACCCAGTACTTC. It encodes CASLQVLIGTSQETQYF.